This section outlines one TCR beta chain sequence together with its context. The data were obtained in a study of CD8 T cells in Susac syndrome. When the RNA was reverse transcribed, random hexamers were used with an input of 0.5 to 1 ug. TCRdb re-called the immunoSEQ multiplex PCR reads through MiXCR, storing one row per CDR3 protein. The sample carries 200,000 to 250,000 distinct CDR3 sequences, about 93% recorded once. Trimming cost V 3 bases and J 3 bases; bases outside gene matches: 7. The CDR3 sequence is 15 residues long. The germline gives CDR1 MGHRA, CDR2 YSYEKL. The specimen was CD4+ T cells from PBMCs. The source of this sequence is a human donor with multiple sclerosis. The chain combines TRBV4-1 with TRBJ1-2, with 7 nucleotides matching TRBD1. The CDR3 here is CASSQDRFRDYGYTF. CDR3 in DNA: TGCGCCAGCAGCCAGGACAGGTTCCGCGACTATGGCTACACCTTC.